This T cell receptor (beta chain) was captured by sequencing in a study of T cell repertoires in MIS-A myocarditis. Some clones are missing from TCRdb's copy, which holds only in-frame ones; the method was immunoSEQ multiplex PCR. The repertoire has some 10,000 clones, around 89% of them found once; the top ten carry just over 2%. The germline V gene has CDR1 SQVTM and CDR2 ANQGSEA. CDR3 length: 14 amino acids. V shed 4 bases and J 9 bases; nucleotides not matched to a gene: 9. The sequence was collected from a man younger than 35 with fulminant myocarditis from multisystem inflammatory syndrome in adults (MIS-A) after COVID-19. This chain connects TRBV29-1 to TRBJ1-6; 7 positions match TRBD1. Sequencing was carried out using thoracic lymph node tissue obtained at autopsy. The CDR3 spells CSVGEGAMGSPLHF. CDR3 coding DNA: TGCAGCGTTGGTGAGGGGGCAATGGGTTCACCCCTCCACTTT. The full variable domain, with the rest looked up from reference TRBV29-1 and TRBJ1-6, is SAVISQKPSRDICQRGTSLTIQCQVDSQVTMMFWYRQQPGQSLTLIATANQGSEATYESGFVIDKFPISRPNLTFSTLTVSNMSPEDSSIYLCSVGEGAMGSPLHFGNGTRLTVT.